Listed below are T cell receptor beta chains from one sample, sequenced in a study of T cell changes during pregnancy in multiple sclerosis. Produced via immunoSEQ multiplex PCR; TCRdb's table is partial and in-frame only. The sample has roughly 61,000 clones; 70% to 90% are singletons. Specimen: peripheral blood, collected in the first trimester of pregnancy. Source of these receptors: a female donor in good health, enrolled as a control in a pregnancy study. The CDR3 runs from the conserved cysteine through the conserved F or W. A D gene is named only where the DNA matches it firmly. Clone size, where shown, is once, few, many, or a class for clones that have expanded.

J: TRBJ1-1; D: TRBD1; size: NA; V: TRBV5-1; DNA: TGCGCCAGCAGCTTAACAGGGGGGGGCACTGAAGCTTTCTTT; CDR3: CASSLTGGGTEAFF
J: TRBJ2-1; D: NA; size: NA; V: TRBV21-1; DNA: TGTGCCAGCAGCAAGCTGGGTTGGACTCCGGGCAATGAGCAGTTCTTC; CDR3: CASSKLGWTPGNEQFF
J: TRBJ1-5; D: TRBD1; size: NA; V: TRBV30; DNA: TGTGCCTGGAGTACCGACAGGGTACAGCCCCAGCATTTT; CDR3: CAWSTDRVQPQHF
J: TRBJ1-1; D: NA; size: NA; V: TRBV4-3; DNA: TGCGCCAGCAGCCAAGAATGGCAGTTTAACACTGAAGCTTTCTTT; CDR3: CASSQEWQFNTEAFF
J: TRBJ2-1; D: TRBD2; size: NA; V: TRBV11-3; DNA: TGTGCCAGCAGCTTAGTGCTGACGGGACTAGCGGGGGGGCGAGTGCAGTTCTTC; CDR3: CASSLVLTGLAGGRVQFF
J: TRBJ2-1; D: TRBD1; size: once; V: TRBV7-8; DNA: TGTGCCAGCATGGGGACAGGGGCCCACAATGAGCAGTTCTTC; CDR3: CASMGTGAHNEQFF
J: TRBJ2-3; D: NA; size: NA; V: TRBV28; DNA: TGTGCCAGCGCTACCCCTACAGATACGCAGTATTTT; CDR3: CASATPTDTQYF
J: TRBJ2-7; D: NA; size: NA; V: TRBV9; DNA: TGTGCCAGCAGCGTAGGGGCGGAACAGGGCTACGAGCAGTACTTC; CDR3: CASSVGAEQGYEQYF
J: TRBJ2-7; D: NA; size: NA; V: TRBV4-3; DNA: TGCGCCAGCAGCCAAGATCGCGGTCCCCCCTACGAGCAGTACTTC; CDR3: CASSQDRGPPYEQYF
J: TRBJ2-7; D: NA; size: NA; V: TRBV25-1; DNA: TGTGCCAGCAGTGACCCAAGTGGGAGCTACGAGCAGTACTTC; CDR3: CASSDPSGSYEQYF
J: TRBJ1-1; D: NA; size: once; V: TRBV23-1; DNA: TGCGCCAGCAGTCAAAGCTTTTCACTCAACACTGAAGCTTTCTTT; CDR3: CASSQSFSLNTEAFF
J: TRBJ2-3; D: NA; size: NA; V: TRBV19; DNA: TGTGCCAGTAGTATTCTCGGCACAGATACGCAGTATTTT; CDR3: CASSILGTDTQYF
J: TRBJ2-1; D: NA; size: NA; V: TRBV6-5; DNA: TGTGCCACCTCTCCCCCGGGCTACAATGAGCAGTTCTTC; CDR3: CATSPPGYNEQFF
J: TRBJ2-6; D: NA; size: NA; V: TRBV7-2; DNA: TGTGCCAGCAGCGCGGCCTCTGGGGCCAACGTCCTGACTTTC; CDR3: CASSAASGANVLTF
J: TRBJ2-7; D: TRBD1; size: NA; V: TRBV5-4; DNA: TGTGCCAGCAGGGATCCTGGGACAGCCTACGAGCAGTACTTC; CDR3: CASRDPGTAYEQYF
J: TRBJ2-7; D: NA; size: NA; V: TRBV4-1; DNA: TGCGCCAGCAGCCTAGGACACCTATACGAGCAGTACTTC; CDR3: CASSLGHLYEQYF
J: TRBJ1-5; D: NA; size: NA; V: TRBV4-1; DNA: TGCGCCAGCAGCCAAGGCGCGGAGGGCAATCAGCCCCAGCATTTT; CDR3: CASSQGAEGNQPQHF
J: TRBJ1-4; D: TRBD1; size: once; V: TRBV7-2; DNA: TGTGCCAGCGGGTCAGGGGGCCGGGGGGAAAAACTGTTTTTT; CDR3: CASGSGGRGEKLFF
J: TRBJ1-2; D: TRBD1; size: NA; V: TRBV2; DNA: TGTGCCAGCAGTGAAATTCGGGGACAGGGGGAGGTTGGCTACACCTTC; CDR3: CASSEIRGQGEVGYTF
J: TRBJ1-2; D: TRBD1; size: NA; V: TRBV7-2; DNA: TGTGCCAGCAGCCCGACAGGGTTCAACTATGGCTACACCTTC; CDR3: CASSPTGFNYGYTF